These T cell receptor beta chains were read from a single sample in a study of shared clonotypes between healthy human individuals. Profiled with immunoSEQ multiplex PCR; TCRdb holds only in-frame clones, not every one. The sample has about half a million clones, roughly 77% seen once. Sequencing used PBMCs. These TCRs come from a woman aged 35 to 49 in good health. Some clones in this sample may be carry-over from other donors' samples. Each CDR3 is given with its conserved first and last residue. A D gene is named only where the DNA matches it firmly. Rows give clone size only sometimes, using once, few, many, or a class for an expanded clone.

>few|NA|TRBJ2-5|TRBV27
CASSPTGETQYF
TGTGCCAGCAGTCCTACCGGTGAGACCCAGTACTTC
>NA|NA|TRBJ2-3|TRBV7-2
CASSPRGRGLGDTQYF
TGTGCCAGCAGCCCAAGGGGGCGGGGCCTAGGGGATACGCAGTATTTT
>NA|NA|TRBJ1-1|TRBV7-2
CASSLDGGRDTEAFF
TGTGCCAGCAGCTTAGACGGTGGCAGGGACACTGAAGCTTTCTTT
>many|TRBD1|TRBJ2-1|TRBV6-1
CASSTGTGSYNEQFF
TGTGCCAGCAGTACCGGGACAGGTTCCTACAATGAGCAGTTCTTC
>many|NA|TRBJ1-1|TRBV5-6
CASIGMNTEAFF
TGTGCCAGCATCGGGATGAACACTGAAGCTTTCTTT
>NA|TRBD2|TRBJ2-7|TRBV7-9
CASSPRLAGDEQYF
TGTGCCAGCAGCCCCCGACTAGCGGGAGACGAGCAGTACTTC
>NA|NA|TRBJ1-5|TRBV6-6
CASSKLQGNSNQPQHF
TGTGCCAGCAGTAAATTGCAGGGGAATAGCAATCAGCCCCAGCATTTT
>NA|TRBD1|TRBJ1-1|TRBV6-1
CASSEGQLPGFEAFF
TGTGCCAGCAGTGAGGGACAGCTGCCAGGGTTTGAAGCTTTCTTT
>NA|NA|TRBJ2-5|TRBV29-1
CSVKWPIDQETQYF
TGCAGCGTAAAGTGGCCTATAGACCAAGAGACCCAGTACTTC
>NA|TRBD2|TRBJ2-3|TRBV30
CAWTPEGLAESDTQYF
TGTGCCTGGACTCCGGAGGGACTAGCGGAGTCAGATACGCAGTATTTT
>NA|NA|TRBJ2-1|TRBV5-4
CASSFGGYYNEQFF
TGTGCCAGCAGCTTTGGCGGGTACTACAATGAGCAGTTCTTC
>many|TRBD1|TRBJ2-2|TRBV19
CASSPGTEVNTGELFF
TGTGCCAGTAGTCCCGGGACAGAAGTAAACACCGGGGAGCTGTTTTTT
>NA|NA|TRBJ1-3|TRBV6-1
CASRTGHGNTIYF
TGTGCCAGCAGAACAGGGCATGGAAACACCATATATTTT
>NA|TRBD1|TRBJ2-6|TRBV4-3
CASSQGTGVGANVLTF
TGCGCCAGCAGCCAAGGGACAGGGGTTGGGGCCAACGTCCTGACTTTC
>NA|NA|TRBJ2-7|TRBV11-2
CASSLVLFGEQYF
TGTGCCAGCAGCTTAGTCCTTTTTGGCGAGCAGTACTTC
>NA|TRBD2|TRBJ2-1|TRBV29-1
CSVTLLAGAYNEQFF
TGCAGCGTGACCCTACTAGCGGGAGCTTACAATGAGCAGTTCTTC
>NA|NA|TRBJ1-2|TRBV15
CATSRDVRSYGYTF
TGTGCCACCAGCAGAGATGTTCGGAGTTATGGCTACACCTTC
>NA|NA|TRBJ1-2|TRBV28
CATLASGRRGYTF
TGTGCCACTCTCGCGTCAGGGCGCCGGGGCTACACCTTC
>NA|TRBD2|TRBJ2-3|TRBV9
CASSVASSGPSTDTQYF
TGTGCCAGCAGCGTAGCGTCTAGCGGGCCGAGCACAGATACGCAGTATTTT
>NA|NA|TRBJ2-7|TRBV29-1
CSVTPGEPYEQYF
TGCAGCGTTACTCCTGGAGAACCCTACGAGCAGTACTTC
>NA|NA|TRBJ2-7|TRBV28
CASSFGGTEAYEQYF
TGTGCCAGCAGTTTCGGGGGGACAGAGGCCTACGAGCAGTACTTC
>once|TRBD1|TRBJ2-5|TRBV11-2
CASSRGQQETQYF
TGTGCCAGCAGCCGGGGACAGCAAGAGACCCAGTACTTC
>NA|NA|TRBJ1-6|TRBV18
CASSLNARGLDSPLHF
TGTGCCAGCTCACTCAACGCGCGGGGGCTCGATTCACCCCTCCACTTT
>many|TRBD2|TRBJ2-1|TRBV2
CASSLAGVGVEQFF
TGTGCCAGCAGTTTAGCGGGAGTGGGGGTTGAGCAGTTCTTC
>NA|TRBD2|TRBJ2-2|TRBV4-1
CASSQLLAGRSTGELFF
TGCGCCAGCAGCCAATTATTAGCGGGGAGGAGCACCGGGGAGCTGTTTTTT
>once|NA|TRBJ2-2|TRBV30
CAWTTGTGELFF
TGTGCCTGGACGACCGGGACCGGGGAGCTGTTTTTT
>NA|TRBD1|TRBJ2-7|TRBV5-1
CASSLEAGGGWFEQYF
TGCGCCAGCAGCTTGGAGGCAGGGGGCGGCTGGTTCGAGCAGTACTTC
>NA|NA|TRBJ1-2|TRBV7-6
CASSLWGDYGYTF
TGTGCCAGCAGCTTATGGGGGGACTATGGCTACACCTTC
>NA|TRBD2|TRBJ2-2|TRBV6-4
CASSDGLAGLTGELFF
TGTGCCAGCAGTGACGGTCTAGCGGGTTTAACCGGGGAGCTGTTTTTT